This T cell receptor beta chain originates from a study of blood T cell repertoires in COVID-19. Study information: T cells, B-cell-depleted T cells, or PBMCs provided the cDNA or gDNA that served as material.

V was pared by 1 base and J by 5 bases, with 12 bases between. The CDR3 extends over 14 amino acids. Germline CDR1 reads SGHTS; CDR2 reads YDEGEE. The method was immunoSEQ multiplex PCR; TCRdb's version includes in-frame clones alone and lacks a portion of them. The table lists approximately 500,000 clones, 70% to 90% of them singletons. The receptor was derived from a human donor in a cohort sampled during active COVID-19. The V and J genes are TRBV5-8 and TRBJ1-1; D might be TRBD1 (5 bases). Sample: peripheral blood. The CDR3 DNA sequence: TGTGCCAGCAGCTTGTCGGGCCGGGGGACTGAAGCTTTCTTT. This sequence encodes CASSLSGRGTEAFF.